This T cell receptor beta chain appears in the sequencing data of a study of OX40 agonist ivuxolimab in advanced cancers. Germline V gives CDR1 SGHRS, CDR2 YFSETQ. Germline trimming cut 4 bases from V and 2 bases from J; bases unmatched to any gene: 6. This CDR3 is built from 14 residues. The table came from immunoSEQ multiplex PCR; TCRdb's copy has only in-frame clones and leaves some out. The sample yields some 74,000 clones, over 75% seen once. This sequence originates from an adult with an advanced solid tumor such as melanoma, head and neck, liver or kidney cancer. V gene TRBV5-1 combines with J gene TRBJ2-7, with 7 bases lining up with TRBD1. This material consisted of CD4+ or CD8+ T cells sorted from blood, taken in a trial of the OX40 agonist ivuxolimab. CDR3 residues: CASSDPGTAYEQYF. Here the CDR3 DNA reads TGCGCCAGCAGCGACCCCGGGACAGCCTACGAGCAGTACTTC.